One T cell receptor beta chain is described in this entry. Its antigen is undetermined. This specimen belongs to a study of T cell responses to AZD1222 COVID-19 vaccine. Study observations and caveats: Donors were largely white British and mainly female; clonal diversity was possibly underestimated. Elevations in Spike-specific TCR breadth and depth followed administration of two AZD1222 doses. Among vaccine-associated CD4 TCRs, coverage spanned spike, with dominance at 160-218 and 743-854.

V was pared by 2 bases and J by 5 bases, with 9 bases of the junction left unmatched. This CDR3 has 16 residues. Germline CDR1 is SGHTA and CDR2 is FQGTGA. Generated by immunoSEQ multiplex PCR, the TCRdb table keeps only in-frame clones and is missing some. Among about 110,000 clones listed, 85% to 90% were seen once. The TCR was taken from an adult in good health. This chain links TRBV7-3 with TRBJ2-5, with 9 nucleotides matching TRBD2. Source: peripheral blood, taken on day 0 of AZD1222 vaccination. CDR3 DNA sequence: TGTGCCAGCAGCTTATATAGGCGGGAGGGCCAGGAGACCCAGTACTTC. It codes for CASSLYRREGQETQYF.